A selection of T cell receptor beta chains follows, all from one sample in a study of T-cell reconstitution after alpha-beta-depleted transplantation in children. MiXCR was run by TCRdb on the PCR reads, yielding one entry per CDR3 protein. This table has hundreds of thousands of distinct CDR3 sequences, 6.5% to 10% appearing once. This material consisted of PBMCs, mostly from graft donor cells, taken 180 days after TCRalphabeta/CD19-depleted stem cell transplant. The source of these receptors is a male patient aged 5 to 17 who had a stem cell transplant for acute lymphoblastic leukemia, so the T cells may come from the graft donor. Both conserved end residues are part of each CDR3. Each record gives: J gene, D gene, V gene, clone size, CDR3 protein, CDR3 DNA. The D gene is left open where the match is weak. Where a row states a size, it is once, few, many or the class of an expanded clone; other rows omit it.

TRBJ1-3 | - | TRBV2 | many | CASSELPWSSGNTIYF | TGTGCCAGCAGTGAATTGCCCTGGAGCTCTGGAAACACCATATATTTT
TRBJ2-2 | - | TRBV5-1 | many | CASSLAVGQRGTGELFF | TGCGCCAGCAGCTTGGCCGTGGGGCAGCGAGGCACCGGGGAGCTGTTTTTT
TRBJ2-7 | TRBD1 | TRBV5-1 | many | CASSTTGVYEQYF | TGCGCCAGCAGCACCACAGGGGTCTACGAGCAGTACTTC
TRBJ2-3 | TRBD1 | TRBV12-3/TRBV12-4 | many | CASSGIGTGTTDTQYF | TGTGCCAGCAGTGGCATCGGGACAGGGACGACAGATACGCAGTATTTT
TRBJ2-4 | - | TRBV21-1 | many | CANRGRRNIQYF | TGTGCCAACAGGGGCCGGAGAAACATTCAGTACTTC
TRBJ2-6 | TRBD2 | TRBV5-1 | many | CASSLEGGRIDVLTF | TGCGCCAGCAGCTTGGAGGGAGGGCGAATCGACGTCCTGACTTTC
TRBJ2-7 | - | TRBV2 | few | CASSEGPYEQYF | TGTGCCAGCAGTGAGGGCCCCTACGAGCAGTACTTC
TRBJ2-7 | TRBD2 | TRBV20-1 | - | CSARSRLAPTYEQYF | TGCAGTGCTAGATCCCGACTAGCTCCTACCTACGAGCAGTACTTC
TRBJ2-7 | TRBD2 | TRBV20-1 | many | CSARDPGTSATTGSYEQYF | TGCAGTGCTAGAGACCCCGGGACTAGCGCCACGACCGGCTCCTACGAGCAGTACTTC
TRBJ2-1 | TRBD1 | TRBV3-1 | many | CASSQEGGINEQFF | TGTGCCAGCAGCCAAGAAGGGGGCATCAATGAGCAGTTCTTC
TRBJ1-1 | - | TRBV5-1 | many | CASSLVSTIGTEAFF | TGCGCCAGCAGCTTGGTGTCCACCATAGGGACTGAAGCTTTCTTT
TRBJ2-3 | TRBD1 | TRBV27 | many | CASSLSGPLPGQGATDTQYF | TGTGCCAGCAGTTTATCAGGGCCCCTTCCGGGACAGGGGGCCACAGATACGCAGTATTTT
TRBJ2-1 | - | TRBV4-1 | many | CASSHPNGLIEQFF | TGCGCCAGCAGCCACCCCAACGGACTAATTGAGCAGTTCTTC
TRBJ2-3 | - | TRBV14 | few | CASTSKITQLGPTDTQYF | TGTGCCAGCACCTCCAAGATCACCCAACTAGGACCGACAGATACGCAGTATTTT
TRBJ1-3 | TRBD1 | TRBV10-3 | many | CAIRQGNGNTIYF | TGTGCCATCAGACAGGGGAATGGAAACACCATATATTTT
TRBJ1-5 | - | TRBV3-1 | many | CASSQAGGRLPQHF | TGTGCCAGCAGCCAAGCCGGGGGCCGATTACCCCAGCATTTT
TRBJ2-2 | - | TRBV6-1 | many | CASRDITNTGELFF | TGTGCCAGCAGGGACATAACGAACACCGGGGAGCTGTTTTTT